The 24 T cell receptor beta chains below come from one sample, sequenced in a study of cytomegalovirus exposure and HLA in healthy donors. PCR primers comprised 60 Vbeta and 13 Jbeta primers. Clones were read by immunoSEQ multiplex PCR, and TCRdb kept only the in-frame ones, dropping some. The sample consists of fewer than 250,000 clones, approximately 82% of them appearing once. The sequencing sample was made of PBMCs. Every receptor here comes from a male donor in good health and CMV-seronegative.

This rearrangement joins TRBV28 to TRBJ1-2; 9 nucleotides agree with TRBD1. The CDR3 length is 15 residues. Unmatched junction bases numbered 10, after V lost 4 bases and J lost 7 bases. Germline V gene sequence: CDR1 MDHEN, CDR2 SYDVKM. The CDR3 coding sequence is TGTGCCAGCAGTTCCCCGGGACAGGGTCTTTTTGGCTACACCTTC. Protein: CASSSPGQGLFGYTF.

The V call is TRBV18, the J call TRBJ2-2; D gene ambiguous. CDR3 length equals 13 residues. V was trimmed by 5 bases and J by 3 bases, leaving 7 bases between them. CDR1 and CDR2 (germline): KGHSH, LQKENI. The CDR3 is CASSNIDTGELFF. Here the CDR3 DNA reads TGTGCCAGCTCAAATATCGACACCGGGGAGCTGTTTTTT. Together with reference TRBV18 and TRBJ2-2, the CDR3 gives the full variable domain: NAGVMQNPRHLVRRRGQEARLRCSPMKGHSHVYWYRQLPEEGLKFMVYLQKENIIDESGMPKERFSAEFPKEGPSILRIQQVVRGDSAAYFCASSNIDTGELFFGEGSRLTVL.

The chain uses TRBV18 and TRBJ1-4, with D maybe TRBD1 (6 bases). The V and J ends lost 6 bases and 0 bases respectively, with 11 bases between them. CDR3 size: 15 residues. Looked up from germline, CDR1 is KGHSH and CDR2 is LQKENI. As DNA, the CDR3 is TGTGCCAGCTCGTCCCGACAGGCAACTAATGAAAAACTGTTTTTT. It encodes CASSSRQATNEKLFF. Supplemented by reference TRBV18 and TRBJ1-4, the full variable domain reads NAGVMQNPRHLVRRRGQEARLRCSPMKGHSHVYWYRQLPEEGLKFMVYLQKENIIDESGMPKERFSAEFPKEGPSILRIQQVVRGDSAAYFCASSSRQATNEKLFFGSGTQLSVL.

The chain uses TRBV7-9 and TRBJ2-2; 7 nucleotides align to TRBD2. Germline lookup yields CDR1 SEHNR and CDR2 FQNEAQ (reference sequence). CDR3 length: 15 amino acids. V lost 8 bases to trimming and J lost 2 bases; unmatched junction nucleotides: 8. This CDR3 reads CASARAGVNTGELFF. CDR3 nucleotide sequence: TGTGCCAGCGCCCGGGCGGGAGTCAACACCGGGGAGCTGTTTTTT.

The chain is built from TRBV28 and TRBJ1-4, with D hard to call. The CDR3 extends over 12 amino acids. The V end lost 2 bases, the J end lost 7 bases, and 5 bases lay between the germline ends. Germline V lookup: CDR1 MDHEN, CDR2 SYDVKM. CDR3 amino acids: CASSLEGEKLFF. CDR3 coding DNA: TGTGCCAGCAGTTTAGAGGGTGAAAAACTGTTTTTT.

V usage is TRBV7-8 and J usage is TRBJ1-5; the D gene is possibly TRBD1 (5 bases). Germline V CDR1 and CDR2: SGHVS, FQNEAQ. The CDR3 is 12 residues long. The V end was cut by 5 bases, the J end by 6 bases, with 8 bases between. This CDR3 reads CASSDRGQPQHF. For the CDR3, the DNA is TGTGCCAGCAGCGATAGGGGTCAGCCCCAGCATTTT.

The chain joins TRBV2 to TRBJ2-5; possible D gene TRBD1, 5 bases. Germline V CDR1 and CDR2: SNHLY, FYNNEI. V lost 8 bases and J 5 bases, leaving 9 bases between the germline ends. The CDR3 has 11 amino acids. The DNA of the CDR3 is TGTGCCAGCGGGGCTAGGGAGACCCAGTACTTC. This sequence encodes CASGARETQYF.

The CDR3 region is CASSPGQDRSGNTIYF. The CDR3 region has the DNA TGTGCCAGCTCACCCGGCCAGGATCGCTCTGGAAACACCATATATTTT. The chain has TRBV18 and TRBJ1-3; D uncertain. V shed 3 bases and J shed 0 bases, with 12 bases lying between them. CDR3 length: 16 amino acids. Germline assignment: CDR1 KGHSH and CDR2 LQKENI.

This clone was seen a handful of times. This sequence joins TRBV25-1 and TRBJ1-3; D perhaps matches TRBD1 (6 bases). The germline V and J ends were trimmed by 4 bases and 0 bases, with 13 bases remaining between them. Germline assignment: CDR1 MGHDK and CDR2 SYGVNS. This CDR3 has 16 residues. The chain's CDR3 is CASSGRTALSGNTIYF. The CDR3 DNA reads TGTGCCAGCAGTGGCCGGACAGCTCTCTCTGGAAACACCATATATTTT.

V and J are TRBV14 and TRBJ1-1; 9 bases agree with TRBD1. Per the germline V gene, CDR1 is SGHDN and CDR2 is FVKESK. V gave up 2 bases and J gave up 6 bases; unmatched junction bases: 10. This CDR3 has 16 amino acids. DNA for the CDR3: TGTGCCAGCAGCCAATCAGGGACAGGGCGGCGAGCTGAAGCTTTCTTT. Translating gives CASSQSGTGRRAEAFF. The full variable domain, its missing parts supplied by reference TRBV14 and TRBJ1-1, is EAGVTQFPSHSVIEKGQTVTLRCDPISGHDNLYWYRRVMGKEIKFLLHFVKESKQDESGMPNNRFLAERTGGTYSTLKVQPAELEDSGVYFCASSQSGTGRRAEAFFGQGTRLTVV.

The rearrangement uses TRBV27 and TRBJ2-2; 11 nucleotides line up with TRBD2. V trimming: 5 bases; J trimming: 6 bases; junction bases outside the gene matches: 11. CDR1 and CDR2 from the germline V gene are MNHEY and SMNVEV (reference sequence). The CDR3 runs to 17 residues. CDR3 nucleotide sequence: TGTGCCAGCAGTCGCCTCTCAACTAGCGGGAGTGCCGGGGAGCTGTTTTTT. It specifies CASSRLSTSGSAGELFF.

This clone was seen a few times. This specimen includes other DNA sequences encoding the same CDR3. This rearrangement joins TRBV7-3 to TRBJ2-3; D is uncertain. Trimming took 6 bases from V and 0 from J, leaving 4 bases between them. CDR3 length: 12 residues. The germline V gene has CDR1 SGHTA and CDR2 FQGTGA. CDR3 loop: CASSLSTDTQYF. The CDR3 DNA reads TGTGCCAGCAGTCTAAGCACAGATACGCAGTATTTT.

The table lists this clone with a few counts. The CDR3 DNA reads as TGTGCCTGGGGTCTGGGGGGAGGGGCACACAATGAGCAGTTCTTC. This gives the protein CAWGLGGGAHNEQFF. This chain links TRBV30 with TRBJ2-1, with TRBD2 matching 7 bases. This CDR3 is 15 amino acids long. Trimming cost V 5 bases and J 5 bases; bases outside gene matches: 12. Germline CDR1 and CDR2: GTSNPN and SVGIG (reference sequence). Combining the CDR3 with reference TRBV30 and TRBJ2-1 gives the whole variable domain SQTIHQWPATLVQPVGSPLSLECTVEGTSNPNLYWYRQAAGRGLQLLFYSVGIGQISSEVPQNLSASRPQDRQFILSSKKLLLSDSGFYLCAWGLGGGAHNEQFFGPGTRLTVL.

The chain couples TRBV6-1 to TRBJ2-1; a weak D match, TRBD2 (6 bases). V lost 3 bases, J lost 2 bases, and 11 bases lay in between. The CDR3 has 15 amino acids. CDR1 is MNHNS and CDR2 is SASEGT in the germline V gene. Here the CDR3 DNA reads TGTGCCAGCAGTGAGACTAGTGGCCCCTACAATGAGCAGTTCTTC. Translation gives CASSETSGPYNEQFF.

This clone occurred once. The V gene is TRBV4-1, the J gene TRBJ2-1, with TRBD2 matching over 7 bases. The J segment lost 13 bases and the V segment lost 4 bases, leaving 13 bases of the junction unmatched. This CDR3 comprises 14 residues. The germline V gene encodes CDR1 MGHRA and CDR2 YSYEKL. CDR3 DNA: TGCGCCAGCAGCCTAAGACCTCTTACTAGCGAACAGTTCTTC. Protein sequence: CASSLRPLTSEQFF.

V usage is TRBV13 and J usage is TRBJ2-1, with D possibly being TRBD2 (6 bases). The CDR3 length is 15 residues. Germline CDR1 and CDR2: PRHDT and FYEKMQ (reference sequence). Trimming stripped 4 bases from V and 8 bases from J, with 18 bases between. CDR3 amino acids: CASSSGASDRDEQFF. DNA for the CDR3: TGTGCCAGCAGCTCAGGCGCTAGCGATAGAGATGAGCAGTTCTTC.

This clone has a single count. V usage is TRBV6-6 and J usage is TRBJ1-5; D is unclear. The germline V gene encodes CDR1 MNHNY and CDR2 SVGAGI (reference sequence). CDR3 length: 14 residues. The germline V and J ends were trimmed by 2 bases and 2 bases, with 7 bases remaining between them. CDR3 sequence: CASSYRGGNQPQHF. In nucleotides, the CDR3 is TGTGCCAGCAGTTACCGGGGTGGCAATCAGCCCCAGCATTTT.

The genes are TRBV6-1 and TRBJ1-2; D gene unclear. The V and J ends lost 7 bases and 3 bases respectively, with 18 bases between them. The CDR3 has 15 amino acids. The germline CDR1 and CDR2 sequences are MNHNS and SASEGT. The CDR3 nucleotides are TGTGCCAGCATTGTGGGCAGGTCAATGGACTATGGCTACACCTTC. It translates to CASIVGRSMDYGYTF.

The genes are TRBV7-3 and TRBJ1-5, with TRBD1 matching over 9 bases. This CDR3 has 16 residues. CDR1 is SGHTA and CDR2 is FQGTGA in the germline V gene. The junction had 6 bases not matched to a gene; V was cut back by 5 bases and J by 1 base. The chain's CDR3 is CASSPTGGWSNQPQHF. The CDR3 DNA reads as TGTGCCAGCAGCCCCACAGGGGGCTGGAGCAATCAGCCCCAGCATTTT. The full variable domain, its missing parts supplied by reference TRBV7-3 and TRBJ1-5, is GAGVSQTPSNKVTEKGKYVELRCDPISGHTALYWYRQSLGQGPEFLIYFQGTGAADDSGLPNDRFFAVRPEGSVSTLKIQRTERGDSAVYLCASSPTGGWSNQPQHFGDGTRLSIL.

A word on this clone: A junction end diverges from the germline sequence, so it may reflect a read error. The chain carries TRBV7-2 and TRBJ2-7; no reliable D call. CDR3 length: 12 residues. CDR1 and CDR2 (germline): SGHTA, FQGNSA. CDR3 residues: CAGSLIRYEQYF. Here the CDR3 DNA reads TGTGCCGGCAGCTTAATTAGATACGAGCAGTACTTC.

In regard to this clone: The identical CDR3 is also encoded by other nucleotide sequences in the sample. V gene TRBV5-1 combines with J gene TRBJ1-1; no reliable D call. Trimming stripped 1 base from V and 0 bases from J, with 10 bases between. Germline-derived CDR1 and CDR2 are SGHRS and YFSETQ. The CDR3 is 15 amino acids. Here the CDR3 reads CASSLIGVVNTEAFF. CDR3 bases: TGCGCCAGCAGCTTGATCGGGGTGGTGAACACTGAAGCTTTCTTT.

This clone has a single count. This chain connects TRBV7-8 to TRBJ2-5; TRBD2 is a possible D gene (6 bases). The CDR3 extends over 14 amino acids. CDR1 and CDR2 (germline): SGHVS, FQNEAQ. The V end was cut by 3 bases, the J end by 4 bases, with 12 bases between. This chain's CDR3 is CASSFSGGRETQYF. The CDR3 coding sequence is TGTGCCAGCAGCTTTTCCGGAGGGAGAGAGACCCAGTACTTC.

This clone was recorded only once. CDR3 in DNA: TGTGCCAGCAGTGTATCAGGACTAGCGGGAAAGGAGCAGTACTTC. Its protein product is CASSVSGLAGKEQYF. The rearrangement uses TRBV28 and TRBJ2-7; 12 bases agree with TRBD2. This CDR3 is built from 15 residues. After removal of 5 bases from V and 7 bases from J, the junction contained 9 bases not matched to a gene. Germline loops: CDR1 MDHEN, CDR2 SYDVKM.

A few counts support this clone. Without the conserved terminal phenylalanine or tryptophan, this CDR3 likely stems from a read error. The DNA is omitted, as the CDR3 cannot be located on it reliably, and the CDR3 follows TCRdb's listing. The chain links TRBV2 to TRBJ2-7; TRBD1 was called by the table and not checked on the DNA. From germline, CDR1 is SNHLY and CDR2 FYNNEI. The CDR3 extends over 11 residues, inclusive of both ends. The CDR3 sequence is CASSGLGTAFY.